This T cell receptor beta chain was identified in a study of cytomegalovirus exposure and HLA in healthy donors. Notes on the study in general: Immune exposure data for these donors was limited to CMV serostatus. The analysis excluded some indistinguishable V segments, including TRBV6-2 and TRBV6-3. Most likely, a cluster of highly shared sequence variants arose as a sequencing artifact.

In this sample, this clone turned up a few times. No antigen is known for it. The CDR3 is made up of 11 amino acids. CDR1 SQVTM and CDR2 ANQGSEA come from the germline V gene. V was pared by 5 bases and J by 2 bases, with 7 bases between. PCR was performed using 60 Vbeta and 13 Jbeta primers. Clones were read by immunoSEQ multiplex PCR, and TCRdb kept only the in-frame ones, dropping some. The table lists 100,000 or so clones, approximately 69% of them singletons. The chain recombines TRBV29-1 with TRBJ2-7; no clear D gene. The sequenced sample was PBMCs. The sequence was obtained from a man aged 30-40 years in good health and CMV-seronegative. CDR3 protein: CSVQLAYEQYF. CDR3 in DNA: TGCAGCGTTCAACTTGCCTACGAGCAGTACTTC.